The clone carrying this TCR beta chain was seen once. No antigen is known for it. Produced via immunoSEQ multiplex PCR; TCRdb's table is partial and in-frame only. The sample includes approximately 98,000 clones, around 65% of them seen just once. CD8 memory fractions consisted of CD45RO+ and CCR7-negative CD45RA+ TemRA cells together. This sample is drawn from a study of shared clonotypes between healthy human individuals. As for the study in general: Researchers drew samples from a couple of women and a few men aged 18 to 49. Overall study findings and caveats: In the sorted subsets, rarefaction showed sequencing was incomplete despite large depth. Sharing across four donors was highest in naive CD4 (approximately 5%) and lowest in memory CD8 (approximately 0.4%).

CDR3 size: 14 residues. The V gene end was trimmed by 6 bases and the J gene end by 6 bases; junction bases not matched to a gene: 6. Germline CDR1 and CDR2: MNHEY and SVGAGI. This chain uses TRBV6-5 with TRBJ1-5; 9 bases agree with TRBD1. The sequence was collected from a young woman in good health. The specimen sequenced was memory CD8+ T cells sorted from blood. Subset: CD45RO+ cells pooled with CCR7-negative TemRA cells. CDR3 in DNA: TGTGCCAGCAGAAGGACAGGGGATTTTCAGCCCCAGCATTTT. This translates into CASRRTGDFQPQHF.